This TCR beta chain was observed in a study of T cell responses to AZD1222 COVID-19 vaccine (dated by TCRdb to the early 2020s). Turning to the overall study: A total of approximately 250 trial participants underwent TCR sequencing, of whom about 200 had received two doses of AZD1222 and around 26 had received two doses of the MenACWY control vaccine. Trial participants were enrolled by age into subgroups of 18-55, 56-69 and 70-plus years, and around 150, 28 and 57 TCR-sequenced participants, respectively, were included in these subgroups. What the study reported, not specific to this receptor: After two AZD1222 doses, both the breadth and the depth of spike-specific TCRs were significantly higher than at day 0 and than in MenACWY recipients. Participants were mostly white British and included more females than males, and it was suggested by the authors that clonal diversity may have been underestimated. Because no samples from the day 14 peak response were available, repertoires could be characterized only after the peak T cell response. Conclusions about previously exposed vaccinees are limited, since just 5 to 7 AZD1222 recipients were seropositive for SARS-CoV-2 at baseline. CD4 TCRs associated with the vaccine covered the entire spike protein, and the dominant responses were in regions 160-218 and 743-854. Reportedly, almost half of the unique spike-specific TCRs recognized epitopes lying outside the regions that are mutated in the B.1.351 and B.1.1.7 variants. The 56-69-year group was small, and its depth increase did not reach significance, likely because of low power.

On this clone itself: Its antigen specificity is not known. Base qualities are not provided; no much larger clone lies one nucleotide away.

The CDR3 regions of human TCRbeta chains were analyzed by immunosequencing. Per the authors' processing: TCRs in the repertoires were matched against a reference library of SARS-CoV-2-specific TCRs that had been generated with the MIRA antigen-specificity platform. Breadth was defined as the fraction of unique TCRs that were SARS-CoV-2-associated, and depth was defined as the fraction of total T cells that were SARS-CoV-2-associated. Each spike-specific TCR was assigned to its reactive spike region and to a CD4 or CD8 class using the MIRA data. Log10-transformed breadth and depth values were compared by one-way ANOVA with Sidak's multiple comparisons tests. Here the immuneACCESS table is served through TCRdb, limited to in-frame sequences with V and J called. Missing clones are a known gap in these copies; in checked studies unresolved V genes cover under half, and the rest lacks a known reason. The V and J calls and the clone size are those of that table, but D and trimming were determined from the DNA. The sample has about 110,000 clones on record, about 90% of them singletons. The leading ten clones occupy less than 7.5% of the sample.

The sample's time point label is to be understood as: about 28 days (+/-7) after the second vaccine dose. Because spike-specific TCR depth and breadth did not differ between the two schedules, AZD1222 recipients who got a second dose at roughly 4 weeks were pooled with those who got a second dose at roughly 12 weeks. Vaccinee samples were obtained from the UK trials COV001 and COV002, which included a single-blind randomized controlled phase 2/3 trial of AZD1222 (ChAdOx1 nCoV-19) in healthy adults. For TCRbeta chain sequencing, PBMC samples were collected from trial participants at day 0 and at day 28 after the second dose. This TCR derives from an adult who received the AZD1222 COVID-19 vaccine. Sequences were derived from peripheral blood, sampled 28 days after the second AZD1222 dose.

The nucleotide sequence is given as TGCAGCGCCTCAAAGGGACAGCACACAGATACGCAGTATTTT. It translates to CSASKGQHTDTQYF. The chain uses TRBV29-1 and TRBJ2-3, and 7 junction bases match TRBD1. The V end gives up 7 bases and the J end 2 bases, leaving 9 bases in the junction not matched to a gene. The CDR3 numbers 14 residues from cysteine through phenylalanine. Just CDR3 DNA is preserved here, 42 bases in frame from base 1. CDR1 and CDR2 (SQVTM, ANQGSEA) derive from the germline V gene.